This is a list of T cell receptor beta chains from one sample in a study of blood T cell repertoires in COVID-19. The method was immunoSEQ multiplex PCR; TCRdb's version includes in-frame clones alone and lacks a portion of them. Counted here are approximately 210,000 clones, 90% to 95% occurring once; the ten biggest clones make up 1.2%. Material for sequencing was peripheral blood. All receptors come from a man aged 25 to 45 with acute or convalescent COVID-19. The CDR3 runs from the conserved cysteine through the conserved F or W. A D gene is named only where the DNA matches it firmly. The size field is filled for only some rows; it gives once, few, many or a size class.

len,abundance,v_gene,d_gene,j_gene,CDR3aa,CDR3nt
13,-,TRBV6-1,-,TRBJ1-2,CASSEVAFYGYTF,TGTGCCAGCAGTGAGGTGGCTTTTTATGGCTACACCTTC
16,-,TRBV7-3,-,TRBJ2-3,CASSRVTTGSTDTQYF,TGTGCCAGCAGCCGGGTTACCACAGGGAGCACAGATACGCAGTATTTT
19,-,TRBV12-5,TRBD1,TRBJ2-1,CASVPAGQGLGFRGNEQFF,TGTGCTAGTGTCCCGGCGGGACAGGGTCTTGGTTTTCGGGGCAATGAGCAGTTCTTC
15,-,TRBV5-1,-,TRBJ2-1,CASTAEPASYNEQFF,TGCGCCAGCACCGCGGAACCCGCCTCCTACAATGAGCAGTTCTTC
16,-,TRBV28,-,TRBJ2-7,CASGLSLQRSSYEQYF,TGTGCCAGCGGCCTGTCTTTGCAACGGAGCTCCTACGAGCAGTACTTC
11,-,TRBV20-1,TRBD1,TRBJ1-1,CSAQDRVEAFF,TGCAGTGCTCAGGACAGGGTGGAAGCTTTCTTT
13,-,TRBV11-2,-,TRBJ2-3,CASSLSSGDTQYF,TGTGCCAGCAGCTTATCCTCGGGAGATACGCAGTATTTT
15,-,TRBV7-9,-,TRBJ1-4,CASSLGSITNEKLFF,TGTGCCAGCAGCTTAGGGAGTATCACTAATGAAAAACTGTTTTTT
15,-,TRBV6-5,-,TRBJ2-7,CASNPYRGSLYEQYF,TGTGCCAGCAACCCTTATCGGGGGTCCCTCTACGAGCAGTACTTC
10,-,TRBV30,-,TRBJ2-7,CAYQRGEQYF,TGTGCCTATCAACGAGGGGAGCAGTACTTC
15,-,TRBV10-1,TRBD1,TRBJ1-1,CASSESGQGATEAFF,TGCGCCAGCAGTGAGTCGGGACAGGGGGCAACTGAAGCTTTCTTT
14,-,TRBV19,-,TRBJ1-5,CASSIAGGNQPQHF,TGTGCCAGTAGTATAGCGGGAGGCAATCAGCCCCAGCATTTT
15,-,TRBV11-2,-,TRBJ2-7,CASSKKTGFGYEQYF,TGTGCCAGCAGCAAGAAGACAGGATTCGGCTACGAGCAGTACTTC
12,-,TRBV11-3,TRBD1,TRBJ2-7,CASSSTGIEQYF,TGTGCCAGCAGCTCGACAGGGATCGAGCAGTACTTC
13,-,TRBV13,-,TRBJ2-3,CASKYRTTDTQYF,TGTGCCAGCAAGTACAGGACGACAGATACGCAGTATTTT
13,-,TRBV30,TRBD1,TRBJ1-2,CAWAPSYRGFISF,TGTGCCTGGGCCCCCTCTTACAGGGGGTTCATCTCCTTC
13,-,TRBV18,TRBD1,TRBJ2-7,CASSPNRGDEQYF,TGTGCCAGCTCACCGAACAGGGGAGACGAGCAGTACTTC
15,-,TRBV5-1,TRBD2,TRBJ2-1,CASSYTSGTYNEQFF,TGCGCCAGCAGCTATACTAGCGGCACCTACAATGAGCAGTTCTTC
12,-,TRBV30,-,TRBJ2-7,CAWRPIQDEQYF,TGTGCCTGGAGGCCTATACAGGACGAGCAGTACTTC
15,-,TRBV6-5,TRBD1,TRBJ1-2,CASSYLRQGGYGYTF,TGTGCCAGCAGTTACTTGAGACAGGGCGGCTATGGCTACACCTTC
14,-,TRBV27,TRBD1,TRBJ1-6,CASSPGQVNSPLHF,TGTGCCAGCAGTCCGGGACAGGTTAATTCACCCCTCCACTTT
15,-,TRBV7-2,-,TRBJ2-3,CASSLFAGRTDTQYF,TGTGCCAGCAGCTTATTCGCAGGCCGCACAGATACGCAGTATTTT
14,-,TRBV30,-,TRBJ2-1,CAWKGGGSHNEQFF,TGTGCCTGGAAGGGGGGAGGGTCGCACAATGAGCAGTTCTTC
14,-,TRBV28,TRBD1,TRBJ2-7,CASRGQGSGYEQYF,TGTGCCAGCCGGGGACAGGGGTCGGGCTACGAGCAGTACTTC
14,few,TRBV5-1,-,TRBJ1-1,CASSNEQMNTEAFF,TGCGCCAGCAGTAACGAACAGATGAACACTGAAGCTTTCTTT
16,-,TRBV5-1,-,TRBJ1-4,CASRFGTGSANEKLFF,TGCGCCAGCAGGTTTGGAACGGGGTCGGCTAATGAAAAACTGTTTTTT